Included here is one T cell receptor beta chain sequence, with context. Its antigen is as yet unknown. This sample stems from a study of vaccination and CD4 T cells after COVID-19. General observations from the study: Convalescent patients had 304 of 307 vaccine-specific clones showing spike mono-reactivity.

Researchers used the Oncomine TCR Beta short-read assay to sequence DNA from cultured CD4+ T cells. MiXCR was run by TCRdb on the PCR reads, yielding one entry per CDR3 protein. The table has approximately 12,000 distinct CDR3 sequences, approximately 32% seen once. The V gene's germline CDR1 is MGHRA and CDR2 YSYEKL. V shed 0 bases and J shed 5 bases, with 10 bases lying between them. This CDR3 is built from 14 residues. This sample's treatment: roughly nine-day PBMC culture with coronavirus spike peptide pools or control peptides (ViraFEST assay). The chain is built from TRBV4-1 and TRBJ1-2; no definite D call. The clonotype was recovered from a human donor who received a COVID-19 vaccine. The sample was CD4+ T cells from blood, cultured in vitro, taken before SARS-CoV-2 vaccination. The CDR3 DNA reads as TGCGCCAGCAGCCAAGATGGGAGTAAATATGGCTACACCTTC. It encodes CASSQDGSKYGYTF.